This T cell receptor (beta chain) was retrieved from a study of T cell repertoires in cytomegalovirus infection. Looking at the study overall: Public TCR beta signatures were indicative of both CMV infection and a matching HLA type. Study-level results: HLA-C-restricted, CMV-specific TCR beta clonotypes were dominant ex vivo. Identification of carriers of CMV plus the relevant HLA was performed using cumulative public TCR beta family frequency.

This CDR3 has 16 residues. V dropped 5 bases and J dropped 0; count of bases not matched to a gene: 8. The germline gives CDR1 LNHDA, CDR2 SQIVND (reference sequence). In its sample, this clonotype was seen many times. Its antigen is unknown. TCRdb processed the reads anew with MiXCR; each CDR3 protein has one entry. The data contain around 740,000 distinct CDR3 sequences, roughly 36% of them singletons. The specimen was PBMCs. The sequence was obtained from a human donor in good health (CMV status not recorded). Some clones in this sample may be carry-over from other donors' samples. The chain is built from TRBV19 and TRBJ1-1, with TRBD1 identical over 8 bases. DNA for the CDR3: TGTGCCAGTAGTCCACGGACAGGGAGAATGAACACTGAAGCTTTCTTT. Residues: CASSPRTGRMNTEAFF.